A selection of T cell receptor beta chains follows, all from one sample in a study of T cell repertoires in cytomegalovirus infection. From the reads, TCRdb called clonotypes with MiXCR, one entry per CDR3 protein. The table shows 560,000 or so distinct CDR3 sequences, with 16% occurring only once. Sample: CD8+ T cells from PBMCs. All receptors derive from a human donor in good health (CMV status not recorded). Some clones in this sample may be carry-over from other donors' samples. The CDR3 runs from the conserved cysteine through the conserved F or W. D genes are given only for firm matches. For some rows the clone size is stated as once, few or many, or as a class when expanded; others skip it.

J gene | D gene | V gene | clone size | CDR3 DNA | CDR3 protein
TRBJ2-7 | TRBD1 | TRBV28 | NA | TGTGCCAGCAGGAAACCGGGACAGGGGTCCTACGAGCAGTACTTC | CASRKPGQGSYEQYF
TRBJ2-4 | TRBD1 | TRBV7-9 | many | TGTGCCAGCAGCGCGGGACAGGGTGAAGGCAAAAACATTCAGTACTTC | CASSAGQGEGKNIQYF
TRBJ2-1 | TRBD1 | TRBV28 | few | TGTGCCAGCAGCACCGGACAGGGTTTCTACAATGAGCAGTTCTTC | CASSTGQGFYNEQFF
TRBJ2-1 | TRBD1 | TRBV7-6 | many | TGTGCCAGCAGCTCTCTGGCGGGACAGGGTTCCTACAATGAGCAGTTCTTC | CASSSLAGQGSYNEQFF
TRBJ1-2 | NA | TRBV6-1 | NA | TGTGCCAGCAGTGGGGACCCAATTTCCTATGGCTACACCTTC | CASSGDPISYGYTF
TRBJ2-1 | NA | TRBV27 | few | TGTGCCAGCAGTTTCCGGGGTTACGATGAGCAGTTCTTC | CASSFRGYDEQFF
TRBJ1-1 | NA | TRBV5-1 | many | TGTGCCAGCAGCTTAGCGAGGTTGAACACTGAAGCTTTCTTT | CASSLARLNTEAFF
TRBJ1-5 | NA | TRBV15 | few | TGTGCCACCAGCAGAGATCTGGGGTTGAATCAGCCCCAGCATTTT | CATSRDLGLNQPQHF
TRBJ1-2 | NA | TRBV14 | NA | TGTGCCAGCAGCCCCGCGCTGGTATGGGGCTACACCTTC | CASSPALVWGYTF
TRBJ1-1 | NA | TRBV7-9 | many | TGTGCCAGCAGCTTCCCGACAGGCGCTAAACGGAACACTGAAGCTTTCTTT | CASSFPTGAKRNTEAFF
TRBJ2-1 | NA | TRBV2 | NA | TGTGCCACCCTAGGGGGGGAGAGCTCCTACAATGAGCAGTTCTTC | CATLGGESSYNEQFF
TRBJ2-5 | NA | TRBV27 | NA | TGTGCCAGCAGTTTATATCCTGGAGCGGAAGAGACCCAGTACTTC | CASSLYPGAEETQYF
TRBJ2-7 | NA | TRBV12-3/TRBV12-4 | many | TGTGCCAGCACGTCGAGGGCTGTGTTTTACGAGCAGTACTTC | CASTSRAVFYEQYF
TRBJ2-7 | NA | TRBV27 | many | TGTGCCAGCAGTCTTGGGCGGTCCTTCTACGAGCAGTACTTC | CASSLGRSFYEQYF
TRBJ1-5 | TRBD1 | TRBV28 | many | TGTGCCAGCAGTCCCTTTCGAGGACAGGTCCAGCCCCAGCATTTT | CASSPFRGQVQPQHF
TRBJ2-1 | TRBD2 | TRBV11-2 | few | TGTGCCAGCAGCCCTATCGCGGGTAGCGGGGGGAGGTGGCAGTTCTTC | CASSPIAGSGGRWQFF
TRBJ1-1 | NA | TRBV6-2/TRBV6-3 | few | TGTGCCAGCATCGACACTTTCATGAACACTGAAGCTTTCTTT | CASIDTFMNTEAFF
TRBJ2-4 | TRBD2 | TRBV19 | NA | TGTGCCAGTAGTATATCAGCGGGAGGAAACATTCAGTACTTC | CASSISAGGNIQYF
TRBJ1-2 | NA | TRBV5-1 | NA | TGCGCCAGCAGCTTAGGGACACAGTCGAACTATGGCTACACCTTC | CASSLGTQSNYGYTF
TRBJ2-2 | NA | TRBV6-1 | NA | TGTGCCAGCAACCCTACCGGACCTAACACCGGGGAGCTGGGTTTT | CASNPTGPNTGELGF
TRBJ2-4 | NA | TRBV28 | many | TGTGCCAGCAGACCCACCGGACGGAGGGTAGCCAAAAACATTCAGTACTTC | CASRPTGRRVAKNIQYF
TRBJ2-1 | NA | TRBV20-1 | few | TGCAGTGCCCCTCACAGGGTCTCCTACAATGAGCAGTTCTTC | CSAPHRVSYNEQFF
TRBJ1-1 | NA | TRBV7-3 | NA | TGTGCCAGCAGCGTACCACCTAACACTGAAGCTTTCTTT | CASSVPPNTEAFF
TRBJ1-2 | NA | TRBV7-9 | many | TGTGCCAGCAGCCCTGATGGGGTCCTGGGGGGCTACACCTTC | CASSPDGVLGGYTF
TRBJ1-3 | NA | TRBV5-5 | NA | TGTGCCAGCAGCCCGGGAATCGACAGTCGTTACCTCCTCTCTGGAAACACCATATATTTT | CASSPGIDSRYLLSGNTIYF
TRBJ2-7 | NA | TRBV7-9 | many | TGTGCCAGCAGCCTGTGGTACGAGCAGTACTTC | CASSLWYEQYF
TRBJ2-7 | NA | TRBV7-3 | NA | TGTGCCAGCAGCGGACAACCGGGACACCCCTACGAGCAGTACTTC | CASSGQPGHPYEQYF
TRBJ2-5 | NA | TRBV7-9 | few | TGTGCCAGCAGCTTAAAGGAGGCCAGGCAAGAGACCCAGTACTTC | CASSLKEARQETQYF
TRBJ2-5 | TRBD2 | TRBV3-1 | NA | TGTGCCAGCAGCCAAGGACTAGCGGACCAAGAGACCCAGTACTTC | CASSQGLADQETQYF
TRBJ1-1 | TRBD1 | TRBV15 | few | TGTGCCACCAGCAGAGGACGGACAGGGTGGGGCACTGAAGCTTTCTTT | CATSRGRTGWGTEAFF
TRBJ2-7 | TRBD1 | TRBV23-1 | NA | TGCGCCAGCAGTCAATCTCCGACAGGGGGCATCTACGAGCAGTACTTC | CASSQSPTGGIYEQYF
TRBJ1-5 | NA | TRBV6-6 | few | TGTGCCAGCAGTTACCCGAGGGGACTCAATCAGCCCCAGCATTTT | CASSYPRGLNQPQHF
TRBJ1-2 | NA | TRBV7-9 | many | TGTGCCAGCAGCGGTGTGGGCACCTCAAACTATGGCTACACCTTC | CASSGVGTSNYGYTF
TRBJ1-2 | NA | TRBV12-5 | few | TGTGCTAGTGGTCTCCAGGGTGCTGGCTACACCTTC | CASGLQGAGYTF
TRBJ1-1 | NA | TRBV4-1 | few | TGCGCCAGCAGCCAAGGCCAAGGTCGGACTGAAGCTTTCTTT | CASSQGQGRTEAFF
TRBJ1-1 | NA | TRBV7-8 | many | TGTGCCAGCAGCTTAGGCAAAAGGGCTGAAGCTTTCTTT | CASSLGKRAEAFF
TRBJ2-5 | TRBD1 | TRBV10-3 | few | TGTGCCTCTCCTTTCAGCCAGGGGGAAGAAGAGACCCAGTACTTC | CASPFSQGEEETQYF
TRBJ2-7 | TRBD2 | TRBV2 | few | TGTGCCAGCCACCGCCCTAGCGGGGGGGGGGTCTCTGAGCAGTACTTC | CASHRPSGGGVSEQYF
TRBJ1-4 | NA | TRBV6-5 | many | TGTGCCAGCGCAGCTAGGGGTAATGAAAAACTGTTTTTT | CASAARGNEKLFF
TRBJ2-7 | TRBD2 | TRBV3-1 | NA | TGTGCCAGCAGCGAAAAGGGACTAGGAGACAGGGAGCAGTACTTC | CASSEKGLGDREQYF
TRBJ1-4 | TRBD1 | TRBV15 | many | TGTGCCACCAGCAGAGATGGACAGGGAACTAATGAAAAACTGTTTTTT | CATSRDGQGTNEKLFF
TRBJ2-7 | TRBD1 | TRBV28 | NA | TGTGCCAGCAACCCGGACAGGTACTACGAGCAGTACTTC | CASNPDRYYEQYF
TRBJ1-2 | TRBD1 | TRBV18 | NA | TGTGCCAGCTCACCACGTACCCCCCCAGGGGGAGACTATGGCTACACCTTC | CASSPRTPPGGDYGYTF
TRBJ2-3 | TRBD1 | TRBV7-9 | many | TGTGCCAGCACCGTAAGGGGACAGGGGGACACAGATACGCAGTATTTT | CASTVRGQGDTDTQYF
TRBJ2-1 | TRBD2 | TRBV7-6 | many | TGTGCCAGCAGCTTGGCTAGCGGCAATGAGCAGTTCTTC | CASSLASGNEQFF
TRBJ2-7 | NA | TRBV10-2 | NA | TGCGCCAGCAGTGATACAGGGTTTCCTTCACACGAGCAGTACTTC | CASSDTGFPSHEQYF
TRBJ2-7 | TRBD2 | TRBV12-3/TRBV12-4 | many | TGTGCCAGCAGTTCCGCGACTAGCGGGGTCTACGAGCAGTACTTC | CASSSATSGVYEQYF
TRBJ1-5 | TRBD1 | TRBV7-8 | many | TGTGCCAGCAGCTTAGAACAGGGGTCGCACAATCAGCCCCAGCATTTT | CASSLEQGSHNQPQHF
TRBJ2-5 | NA | TRBV7-2 | many | TGTGCCAGCAGCTTAGGCTCGAGGGCGGTCCGATTGGCCCAGTACTTC | CASSLGSRAVRLAQYF
TRBJ2-3 | TRBD2 | TRBV7-6 | many | TGTGCCAGCAGCCAAGAGGCTAGCGGGAACACAGATACGCAGTATTTT | CASSQEASGNTDTQYF
TRBJ2-7 | TRBD1 | TRBV5-4 | few | TGTGCCAGCAGGGATACAGGGGCCTACGAGCAGTACTTC | CASRDTGAYEQYF
TRBJ2-2 | TRBD1 | TRBV25-1 | NA | TGTGCCAGCAGTGAATTCCTCGCGACAGGGGATACCGGGGAGCTGTTTTTT | CASSEFLATGDTGELFF
TRBJ1-1 | TRBD1 | TRBV29-1 | many | TGCAGCGTGGCTGGGGACAGCCGAAGGGCTGAAGCTTTCTTT | CSVAGDSRRAEAFF
TRBJ1-2 | NA | TRBV29-1 | NA | TGCAGCGTAAGCACAGGCTTCGTCTATGGCTACACCTTC | CSVSTGFVYGYTF
TRBJ2-1 | NA | TRBV5-5 | few | TGTGCCAGCAGCCTGGGACGTAAGCAGTTCTTC | CASSLGRKQFF
TRBJ1-1 | TRBD1 | TRBV9 | NA | TGTGCCAGCAGCACCAGTCCGGGACAGAATCCGAAAACTGAAGCTTTCTTT | CASSTSPGQNPKTEAFF
TRBJ2-3 | TRBD2 | TRBV7-8 | NA | TGTGCCAGCAGCAGTACGGGAGGCTTAGACACAGATTTGCAGTATTTT | CASSSTGGLDTDLQYF
TRBJ2-7 | NA | TRBV29-1 | few | TGCAGCGCTACGACAGGTTCCTACGAGCAGTACTTC | CSATTGSYEQYF
TRBJ2-1 | TRBD1 | TRBV19 | few | TGTGCCAGTAGTATAACCGGACAGGGGACGTACAATGAGCAGTTCTTC | CASSITGQGTYNEQFF
TRBJ2-7 | NA | TRBV27 | NA | TGTGCCAGCAGTTTATCATTGGCTAGCCAGGACGAGCAGTACTTC | CASSLSLASQDEQYF